This T cell receptor beta chain originates from a study of vaccination effects on CD4 cells after COVID-19. Some clones are missing from TCRdb's copy, which holds only in-frame ones; the method was immunoSEQ multiplex PCR. The data contain around 50,000 clones, roughly 77% of them singletons. Sequencing was preceded by expansion of antigen-specific CD4+ T cells with viral peptide pools in the ViraFEST assay. Cultured cells yielded isolated CD4+ T cells after 10 days. From March to December 2020, the person had a SARS-CoV-2 infection that was confirmed by PCR. Negative control culture was done with an HIV-1 Nef peptide pool. The authors replaced half the medium with IL-2 medium on days 3 and 7. Comment on this clone: The antigen is unknown.

The CDR3 consists of 12 residues. The germline V gene has CDR1 SGHNT and CDR2 YYREEE (reference sequence). Trimming removed 2 bases at V and 7 bases at J, with 7 bases between. This specimen was CD4+ T cells from PBMCs cultured with HIV peptides, taken before COVID-19 vaccination. Subset here: HIV-1 Nef peptide pool negative control/reference culture. The TCR originated in a human donor who had a prior SARS-CoV-2 infection. This chain connects TRBV5-4 to TRBJ1-5; D remains ambiguous. The CDR3 DNA sequence: TGTGCCAGCAGCTTCCCTGACCAGCCCCAGCATTTT. Translating it yields CASSFPDQPQHF.